This TCR beta chain was obtained from a study of blood T cell repertoires in COVID-19. For the study at large: COVID-19 samples collected from the United States, Italy and Spain covered acute and convalescent phases. PBMCs, B-cell-depleted T cells, or T cells provided the cDNA or gDNA that made up the material.

Germline V gives CDR1 SGHRS, CDR2 YFSETQ. V gave up 0 bases and J gave up 8 bases, with 14 bases separating them. The CDR3 covers 14 residues. Seattle's enrolled individuals joined amid active infection and were then monitored longitudinally. Sequenced by immunoSEQ multiplex PCR; TCRdb stores in-frame clones only, minus some. The repertoire holds 150,000 to 200,000 clones, with approximately 87% as singletons. This sequence originates from a woman in her 70s with COVID-19, enrolled during active disease. Sequenced material: peripheral blood. The chain employs TRBV5-1 and TRBJ1-2, with D perhaps matching TRBD1 (5 bases). CDR3 nucleotides: TGCGCCAGCAGCTTGGAGGGGCAGGGAGGAGGCTACACCTTC. It is translated as CASSLEGQGGGYTF.